Listed here are 19 T cell receptor beta chains from one sample, sequenced in a study of T-cell memory formation after mild COVID-19. TCRdb passed the 5' RACE reads through MiXCR, listing each CDR3 protein once. The data contain 450,000 or so distinct CDR3 sequences, roughly 23% of them seen just once; the ten biggest clones take up approximately 12%. Sequenced: PBMCs or a T cell subset sorted from them (not recorded which). These receptors originate from an adult woman who had mild COVID-19 (a few samples of this study predate the infection). Cell type and time point are not known.

The chain has TRBV29-1 and TRBJ1-1; maybe TRBD1 (6 bases). This CDR3 region has 14 residues. Per germline, CDR1 SQVTM and CDR2 ANQGSEA. With 6 bases removed from V and 3 bases from J, the gap between germline ends came to 17 bases. The CDR3 is CSVAGAVEHTEAFF. CDR3 DNA sequence: TGCAGCGTCGCGGGGGCGGTGGAGCACACTGAAGCTTTCTTT.

The chain carries TRBV2 and TRBJ1-1; D may be TRBD1 (5 bases). The CDR3 totals 13 residues. CDR1 is SNHLY, CDR2 FYNNEI, per germline. V gave up 7 bases and J gave up 1 base, with 10 bases separating them. This CDR3 is CASTYGGNTEAFF. CDR3 nucleotides: TGTGCCAGCACCTACGGGGGGAACACTGAAGCTTTCTTT.

This chain uses TRBV7-9 with TRBJ1-2; maybe TRBD1 (5 bases). Germline assignment: CDR1 SEHNR and CDR2 FQNEAQ (reference sequence). Trimming shortened V by 5 bases and J by 2 bases, and 18 bases separated the two germline ends. The CDR3 is 16 residues long. This CDR3 reads CASSLVRDSYNYGYTF. The CDR3 nucleotides read TGTGCCAGCAGCCTCGTCCGGGACTCCTACAACTATGGCTACACCTTC.

This clonotype has just a few counts. The J gene is TRBJ2-1, the V gene TRBV12-3 or TRBV12-4; possible D gene TRBD2, 6 bases. The length of the CDR3 is 13 residues. The V and J ends lost 3 bases and 7 bases respectively, with 10 bases between them. The CDR3 spells CASSFGGGNEQFF. Here the CDR3 DNA reads TGTGCCAGCAGTTTCGGAGGAGGGAATGAGCAGTTCTTC.

The chain is built from TRBV5-1 and TRBJ1-1; TRBD1 aligns across 8 bases. V trimming: 1 base; J trimming: 5 bases; junction bases outside the gene matches: 7. The CDR3 runs to 15 residues. The germline CDR1 and CDR2 sequences are SGHRS and YFSETQ. The CDR3 loop reads CASSLLGRGLTEAFF. CDR3 bases: TGCGCCAGCAGCTTGTTGGGCAGGGGGCTTACTGAAGCTTTCTTT.

About this clonotype itself: Without the conserved terminal phenylalanine or tryptophan, this CDR3 likely stems from a read error. This sequence joins TRBV7-6 and TRBJ2-7; 9 bases are shared with TRBD1. Germline CDR1 and CDR2: SGHVS and FNYEAQ. The CDR3 spans 17 residues. V lost 1 base, J lost 3 bases, and 10 bases stayed unmatched. The CDR3 region is CASSLGGTGSPLYEQYL. The DNA for the CDR3 is TGTGCCAGCAGCTTAGGTGGGACAGGGTCGCCTCTCTACGAGCAGTACTTA.

This clonotype has at least ten counts. The rearrangement joins TRBV25-1 to TRBJ2-2; tentative D call: TRBD2 (5 bases). This CDR3 has 15 amino acids. The germline CDR1 and CDR2 sequences are MGHDK and SYGVNS. Trimming pared 4 bases from V and 1 base from J, leaving 10 bases between. CDR3 DNA sequence: TGTGCCAGCAGTGCTTTAGGAGGGAACACCGGGGAGCTGTTTTTT. It codes for CASSALGGNTGELFF.

J is TRBJ1-6 and V is TRBV20-1; TRBD1 agrees at 7 bases. With 6 bases clipped from V and 8 bases from J, the junction kept 10 bases outside the gene matches. Germline CDR1 and CDR2: DFQATT and SNEGSKA (reference sequence). The CDR3 has 14 residues. The CDR3 sequence is CSAELTGKDSPLHF. DNA for the CDR3: TGCAGTGCCGAACTGACAGGGAAGGATTCACCCCTCCACTTT.

V is TRBV6-2 or TRBV6-3 and J is TRBJ2-1; TRBD2 matches 11 bases. The V gene end was trimmed by 6 bases and the J gene end by 5 bases; junction bases not matched to a gene: 6. The CDR3 totals 15 residues. The germline gives CDR1 MNHEY, CDR2 SVGEGT. Written as DNA, the CDR3 is TGTGCCAGCAGACCGGGACTAGCGGACCACAATGAGCAGTTCTTC. Its translation is CASRPGLADHNEQFF.

This clonotype was picked up a small number of times. CDR3 nucleotides: TGTGCCATCTCGACCCAGGGTAGCTCCTACAATGAGCAGTTCTTC. It is translated as CAISTQGSSYNEQFF. This chain links TRBV10-3 with TRBJ2-1, with D perhaps TRBD1 (5 bases). V was trimmed by 8 bases and J by 0 bases, leaving 14 bases between them. Germline V lookup: CDR1 ENHRY, CDR2 SYGVKD. The CDR3 has 15 residues.

This chain links TRBV19 with TRBJ2-7, with D perhaps TRBD1 (6 bases). The CDR3 is made up of 13 amino acids. V dropped 7 bases and J dropped 3 bases, with 13 bases sitting between them. Germline V gene data show CDR1 as LNHDA and CDR2 as SQIVND (reference sequence). CDR3 residues: CASNPRGGYEQYF. For the CDR3, the DNA is TGTGCCAGTAACCCTCGAGGGGGCTACGAGCAGTACTTC.

The V and J genes are TRBV9 and TRBJ2-5; D may be TRBD2 (5 bases). V shed 0 bases and J shed 5 bases, with 8 bases lying between them. Germline loops: CDR1 SGDLS, CDR2 YYNGEE. This CDR3 spans 13 amino acids. CDR3 in amino acids: CASSVDPGETQYF. The CDR3, as DNA: TGTGCCAGCAGCGTAGATCCGGGGGAGACCCAGTACTTC.

DNA of the CDR3: TGCGCCAGCAGCTTTCGGACAGGGAGCGCGGACTATGGCTACACCTTC. Protein: CASSFRTGSADYGYTF. This chain uses TRBV5-1 with TRBJ1-2; 8 bases map to TRBD1. V shed 2 bases, J shed 3 bases, and the junction held 9 bases outside the gene matches. Germline CDR1 is SGHRS and CDR2 is YFSETQ. This CDR3 is built from 16 residues.

V usage is TRBV5-5 and J usage is TRBJ2-7, with a tentative D call TRBD2 (5 bases). V lost 3 bases to trimming and J lost 3 bases, with 19 bases between them. CDR1 and CDR2 (germline): SGHKS, YYEKEE (reference sequence). The CDR3 runs 16 residues. The CDR3 nucleotides read TGTGCCAGCAGCTGGACGGTCTCGCGGGCGAACTACGAGCAGTACTTC. This codes for CASSWTVSRANYEQYF.

This clonotype was observed a handful of times. This chain links TRBV6-5 with TRBJ2-1; the match to TRBD2 covers 14 bases. V was clipped by 1 base and J by 15 bases; unmatched bases: 5. Germline V gene data show CDR1 as MNHEY and CDR2 as SVGAGI. This CDR3 spans 14 amino acids. In nucleotides, the CDR3 is TGTGCCAGCAGTTACTTGGGACTAGCGGGAGCAATGTTCTTC. This sequence encodes CASSYLGLAGAMFF.

In its sample, this clonotype was seen a few times. The V gene is TRBV11-2, the J gene TRBJ2-1; 8 bases are a match to TRBD1. V gave up 5 bases and J gave up 9 bases; unmatched junction bases: 9. In germline, CDR1 is SGHAT, CDR2 FQNNGV. The CDR3 is 14 amino acids. The CDR3 DNA reads as TGTGCCAGCAGCACACAGGGGGACGGGAGTGAGCAGTTCTTC. Its translation is CASSTQGDGSEQFF.

The chain employs TRBV30 and TRBJ1-5; 9 bases align to TRBD1. V gave up 3 bases and J gave up 7 bases; unmatched junction bases: 10. CDR1 is GTSNPN and CDR2 is SVGIG in the germline V gene (reference sequence). The CDR3 consists of 15 residues. In DNA form, the CDR3 reads TGTGCCTGGAGGGCGTCCGGGACAGGGCCGCAGCCCCAGCATTTT. It specifies CAWRASGTGPQPQHF.

The rearrangement links TRBV6-2 or TRBV6-3 to TRBJ1-5; D remains unclear. The V gene lost 3 bases and the J gene lost 5 bases, with 14 bases spanning the gap. Germline V lookup: CDR1 MNHEY, CDR2 SVGEGT. The CDR3 covers 15 residues. The CDR3 sequence: CASSYYVGADQPQHF. The CDR3 DNA reads TGTGCCAGCAGTTATTACGTGGGCGCCGATCAGCCCCAGCATTTT.

This chain links TRBV9 with TRBJ2-5; perhaps TRBD2 as D (5 bases). V was cut by 4 bases and J by 5 bases, with 18 bases left in between. This CDR3 region has 15 residues. Germline loops: CDR1 SGDLS, CDR2 YYNGEE. This CDR3 reads CASSISGGGRETQYF. The CDR3 nucleotides read TGTGCCAGCAGCATCAGCGGTGGAGGTCGGGAGACCCAGTACTTC. The complete variable domain, with remaining parts taken from reference TRBV9 and TRBJ2-5, reads DSGVTQTPKHLITATGQRVTLRCSPRSGDLSVYWYQQSLDQGLQFLIQYYNGEERAKGNILERFSAQQFPDLHSELNLSSLELGDSALYFCASSISGGGRETQYFGPGTRLLVL.